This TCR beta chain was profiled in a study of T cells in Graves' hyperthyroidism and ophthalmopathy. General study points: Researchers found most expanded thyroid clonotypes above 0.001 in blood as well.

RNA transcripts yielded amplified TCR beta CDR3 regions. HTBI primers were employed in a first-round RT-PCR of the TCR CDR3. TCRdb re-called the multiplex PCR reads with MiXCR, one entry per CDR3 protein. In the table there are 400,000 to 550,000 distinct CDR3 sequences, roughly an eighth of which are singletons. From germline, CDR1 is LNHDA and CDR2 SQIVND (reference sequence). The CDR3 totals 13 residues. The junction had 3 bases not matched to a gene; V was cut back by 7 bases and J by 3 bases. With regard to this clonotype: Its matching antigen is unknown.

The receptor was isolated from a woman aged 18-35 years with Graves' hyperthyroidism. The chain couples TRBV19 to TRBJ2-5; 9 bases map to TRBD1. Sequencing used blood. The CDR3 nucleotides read TGTGCCAGTAAGGGGACAGGGAAAGAGACCCAGTACTTC. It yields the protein CASKGTGKETQYF. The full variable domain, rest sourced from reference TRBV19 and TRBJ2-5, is DGGITQSPKYLFRKEGQNVTLSCEQNLNHDAMYWYRQDPGQGLRLIYYSQIVNDFQKGDIAEGYSVSREKKESFPLTVTSAQKNPTAFYLCASKGTGKETQYFGPGTRLLVL.